This passage covers 2 T cell receptor beta chains from one sample sequenced in a study of T-cell memory formation after mild COVID-19. TCRdb redid the calling of the 5' RACE reads with MiXCR, one entry per CDR3 protein. The data show 350,000 to 450,000 distinct CDR3 sequences, roughly 20% seen once. Sequenced: PBMCs or a T cell subset sorted from them (not recorded which). The receptors here all came from an adult woman who had mild COVID-19 (a few samples of this study predate the infection). Cell type and time point are not known.

This clonotype was observed at least ten times. The CDR3 sequence is CSASAPGLAGNTGELFF. CDR3 in DNA: TGCAGTGCTAGTGCCCCGGGACTAGCGGGTAACACCGGGGAGCTGTTTTTT. The rearrangement uses TRBV20-1 and TRBJ2-2; the match to TRBD2 covers 12 bases. V shed 3 bases and J 2 bases; nucleotides not matched to a gene: 7. Germline assignment: CDR1 DFQATT and CDR2 SNEGSKA (reference sequence). The CDR3 is 17 residues long.

The CDR3 sequence is CASSEAVGRYEQYF. DNA for the CDR3: TGTGCCAGCAGTGAAGCCGTCGGGAGATACGAGCAGTACTTC. The rearrangement links TRBV6-1 to TRBJ2-7, with a tentative D call TRBD2 (6 bases). The CDR3 sequence is 14 residues long. Trimming took 0 bases from V and 4 from J, leaving 10 bases between them. In germline, CDR1 is MNHNS, CDR2 SASEGT.